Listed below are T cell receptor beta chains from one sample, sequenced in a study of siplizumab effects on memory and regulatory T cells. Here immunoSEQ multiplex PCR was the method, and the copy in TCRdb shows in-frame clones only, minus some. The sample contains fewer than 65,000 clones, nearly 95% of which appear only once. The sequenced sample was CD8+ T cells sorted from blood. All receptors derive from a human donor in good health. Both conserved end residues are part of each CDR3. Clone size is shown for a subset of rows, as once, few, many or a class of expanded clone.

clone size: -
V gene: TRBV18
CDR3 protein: CASSPRRGVVYGYTF

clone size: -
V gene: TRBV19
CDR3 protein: CASRLGQAEAFF

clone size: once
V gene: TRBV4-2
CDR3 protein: CASSQDLSTDTQYF

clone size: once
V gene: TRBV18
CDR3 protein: CASSPPQGPETQYF

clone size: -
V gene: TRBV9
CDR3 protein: CASSVAPGAGNTEAFF

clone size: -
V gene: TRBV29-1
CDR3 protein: CSVEKEGIYGYTF

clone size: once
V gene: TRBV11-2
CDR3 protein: CASSLVLAGETQYF

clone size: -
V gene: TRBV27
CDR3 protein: CASSLFATEANYGYTF

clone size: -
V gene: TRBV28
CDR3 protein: CASTQRGLRYEVYEQYF

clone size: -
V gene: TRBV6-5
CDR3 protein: CASSSSHLYEQYF

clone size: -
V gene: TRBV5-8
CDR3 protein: CASSSRGWDQPQHF

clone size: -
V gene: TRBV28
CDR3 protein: CASSPWGVTQYF

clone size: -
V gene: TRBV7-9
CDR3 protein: CASSLEDPLRDTDTQYF

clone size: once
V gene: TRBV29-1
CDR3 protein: CSVERAVEGRGYETQYF

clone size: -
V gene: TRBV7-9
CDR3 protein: CASSLGLGTENYGYTF

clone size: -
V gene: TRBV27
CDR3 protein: CASSSLNFDISGNTIYF

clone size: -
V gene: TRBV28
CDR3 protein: CASSLWASGQPQHF

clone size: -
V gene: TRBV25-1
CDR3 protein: CASSESRLAGGPGYEQYF

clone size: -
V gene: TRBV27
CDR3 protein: CASSYLQGGTEAFF

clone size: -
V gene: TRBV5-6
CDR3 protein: CASSLWGAPLHF

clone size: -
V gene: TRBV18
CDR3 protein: CASSPTGAGSNYGYTF

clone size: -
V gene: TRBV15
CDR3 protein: CATSRRLTDPGPQETQYF

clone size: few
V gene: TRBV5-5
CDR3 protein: CASSLGRVIWYEQYF

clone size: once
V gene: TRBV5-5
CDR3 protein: CASSLEDRFYGYTF

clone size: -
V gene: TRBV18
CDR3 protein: CASSPDPLGLANYGYTF

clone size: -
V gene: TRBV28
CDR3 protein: CASIALAGLSYEQYF

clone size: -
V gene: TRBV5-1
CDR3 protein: CASSLGLAGDTQYF

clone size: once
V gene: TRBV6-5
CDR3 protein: CASSYSTAGTGELFF

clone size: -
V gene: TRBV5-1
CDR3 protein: CASRWQGKDNEQFF

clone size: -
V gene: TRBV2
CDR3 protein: CASRDGTSGYNEQFF

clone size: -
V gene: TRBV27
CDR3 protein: CASTYYQGAALGEQYF

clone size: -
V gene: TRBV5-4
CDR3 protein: CASSWTLQPDTQYF

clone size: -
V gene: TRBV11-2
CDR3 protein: CASSLDPAVETQYF

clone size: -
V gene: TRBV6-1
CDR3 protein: CATSTPESGEETQYF

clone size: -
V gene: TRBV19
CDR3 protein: CASSTWGQGWQPQHF

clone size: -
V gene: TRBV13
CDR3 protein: CASSLTASGANVLTF

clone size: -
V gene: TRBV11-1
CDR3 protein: CASSRRTSVYEQYF

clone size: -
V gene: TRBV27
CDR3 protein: CASSFLAEDTQYF

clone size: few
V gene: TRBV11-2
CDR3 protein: CASSLGSGEKLFF

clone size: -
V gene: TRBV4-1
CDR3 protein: CASSQVGTGELFF

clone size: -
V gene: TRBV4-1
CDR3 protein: CASSQEASGTGGNGYTF

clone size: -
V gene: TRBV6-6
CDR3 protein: CASSFAHDRSGYEQYF

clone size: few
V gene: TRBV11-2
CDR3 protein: CASSLELNTEAFF

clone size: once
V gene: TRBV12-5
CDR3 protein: CASGLGFGGKAEAFF

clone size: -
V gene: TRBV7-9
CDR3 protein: CASSHGNGDTYNEQFF

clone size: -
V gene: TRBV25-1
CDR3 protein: CASSGGRDRFSINEKLFF

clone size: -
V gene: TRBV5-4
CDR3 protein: CASSYRTDTEAFF

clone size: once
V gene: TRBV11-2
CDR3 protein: CASSLEVTSGSEYEQYF

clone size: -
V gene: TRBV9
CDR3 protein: CASSGQLAGGVYEQYF